This T cell receptor (beta chain) was recovered during a study of regulatory T cells. Overall study findings and caveats: Regulatory T cells showed the strongest V-J pair restriction and V/J gene skewing among patient repertoires.

On this clone: Antigen unknown.

Amplification used 52 TRBV primers and 13 TRBJ primers. TCRdb's copy holds only in-frame clones and misses some; the assay was immunoSEQ multiplex PCR. This table has around 2,100 clones, roughly 70% appearing once. A couple of CD3G-deficient patients had more severe autoimmunity; all had some. The source is a person aged 25 to 40 with CD3G deficiency. The sequenced sample consisted of CD8+ T cells sorted from blood.

The DNA for the CDR3 is TGTGCCAGCAGGGTGGGGGGGCCGGCTTTCTTT. Its translation is CASRVGGPAFF. V usage is TRBV6-5 and J usage is TRBJ1-1; D perhaps matches TRBD1 (6 bases). The CDR3 sequence is 11 residues long. Germline loops: CDR1 MNHEY, CDR2 SVGAGI. V lost 6 bases and J 11 bases, leaving 13 bases between the germline ends.